What follows are 30 T cell receptor beta chains derived from one specimen sequenced in a study of CD8 T cells in ankylosing spondylitis. Each CDR3 protein is one row after TCRdb ran MiXCR on the 5' RACE reads. Counted here are 150,000 to 250,000 distinct CDR3 sequences, 13% occurring once; the ten biggest clones make up approximately 17%. Source material: blood, either unsorted or a sorted T cell fraction (not recorded which). Receptors were obtained from a male donor with ankylosing spondylitis or in good health (not recorded which).

This clonotype showed up just a few times. This sequence joins TRBV27 and TRBJ2-7; 12 bases map to TRBD2. Trimming cost V 5 bases and J 2 bases; bases outside gene matches: 7. CDR1 and CDR2 from the germline V gene are MNHEY and SMNVEV (reference sequence). This CDR3 is 16 amino acids long. The CDR3 DNA reads as TGTGCCAGCAGTCGACTAGCGGGAGCCCCACCCTACGAGCAGTACTTC. This sequence encodes CASSRLAGAPPYEQYF.

The V and J genes are TRBV5-6 and TRBJ2-3; 10 bases line up with TRBD1. Germline CDR1 and CDR2: SGHDT and YYEEEE. The CDR3 contains 15 residues. Trimming removed 3 bases from V and 8 bases from J; junction bases left unmatched: 9. The CDR3 DNA sequence: TGTGCCAGCAGCTCGTTGGGACAGGGGATTGCTACGCAGTATTTT. Protein sequence: CASSSLGQGIATQYF.

The chain combines TRBV7-9 with TRBJ2-1; TRBD2 aligns across 10 bases. This CDR3 contains 16 residues. The V gene's germline CDR1 is SEHNR and CDR2 FQNEAQ (reference sequence). V was clipped by 5 bases and J by 8 bases; unmatched bases: 12. The CDR3 nucleotides are TGTGCCAGCAGCCCTGGGACTAGCGTCGGCGGCGATGAGCAGTTCTTC. It codes for CASSPGTSVGGDEQFF.

The V gene is TRBV7-2, the J gene TRBJ2-1, with D maybe TRBD1 (5 bases). V dropped 5 bases and J dropped 7 bases, with 18 bases sitting between them. From germline, CDR1 is SGHTA and CDR2 FQGNSA. The CDR3 has 15 amino acids. CDR3 DNA: TGTGCCAGCAGCCCTTACTCAGGGAAGACGAATGAGCAGTTCTTC. Amino acids: CASSPYSGKTNEQFF.

This clonotype was seen at least ten times. This chain connects TRBV12-3 or TRBV12-4 to TRBJ2-7; 9 nucleotides match TRBD2. CDR3 length equals 15 residues. The trim removed 8 bases at V and 2 bases at J, leaving 10 bases unmatched. In nucleotides, the CDR3 is TGTGCCAGCCGTGAAGGGACTAGCTTCCCCTACGAGCAGTACTTC. This translates into CASREGTSFPYEQYF.

This clonotype was counted only a few times. The chain employs TRBV27 and TRBJ2-7, with D possibly TRBD1 on 6 matching bases. V was clipped by 2 bases and J by 3 bases, with 11 bases between them. The CDR3 has 14 residues. CDR1 and CDR2 from the germline V gene are MNHEY and SMNVEV (reference sequence). CDR3 residues: CASSLRGSIYEQYF. For the CDR3, the DNA is TGTGCCAGCAGTTTAAGGGGGAGTATCTACGAGCAGTACTTC.

Regarding this clonotype: A much larger clone lies a single base off, so this may be a read error. The chain couples TRBV2 to TRBJ2-4; no clear D gene. Germline V gene lookup returns CDR1 SNHLY and CDR2 FYNNEI. CDR3 length equals 12 residues. Trimming took 0 bases from V and 15 from J, leaving 12 bases between them. CDR3 region: CASSEARVIWYF. CDR3 in DNA: TGTGCCAGCAGTGAAGCGAGAGTCATCTGGTACTTC.

The chain is built from TRBV4-1 and TRBJ1-3, with D uncertain. The CDR3 has 11 amino acids. Per germline, CDR1 MGHRA and CDR2 YSYEKL. The V end lost 4 bases, the J end lost 2 bases, and 0 bases lay between the germline ends. CDR3 residues: CASSPGNTIYF. CDR3 coding DNA: TGCGCCAGCAGCCCTGGAAACACCATATATTTT.

The sample holds a few counts of this clonotype. The chain links TRBV12-3 or TRBV12-4 to TRBJ2-1, with TRBD1 matching 7 bases. Losses at the gene ends were 6 bases for V and 7 bases for J; bases not matched to a gene: 9. The CDR3 totals 14 residues. As DNA, the CDR3 is TGTGCCAGCAGACCCACAGGGGAGAAAAATGAGCAGTTCTTC. Its protein is CASRPTGEKNEQFF.

This clonotype was seen a handful of times. The rearrangement uses TRBV5-1 and TRBJ1-1; 7 nucleotides align to TRBD1. Unmatched junction bases numbered 10, after V lost 7 bases and J lost 4 bases. Germline loops: CDR1 SGHRS, CDR2 YFSETQ. This CDR3 spans 14 amino acids. This CDR3 reads CASSGGDASTEAFF. CDR3 nucleotides: TGCGCCAGCTCAGGGGGGGACGCCAGCACTGAAGCTTTCTTT.

The sample holds a few counts of this clonotype. The chain joins TRBV9 to TRBJ2-1, with 11 nucleotides matching TRBD2. This CDR3 contains 17 residues. V was clipped by 3 bases and J by 4 bases; unmatched bases: 9. Germline CDR1 and CDR2: SGDLS and YYNGEE. The CDR3 nucleotides read TGTGCCAGCAGCGCGTACCTTGGGACTAGCGGTTACAATGAGCAGTTCTTC. Protein: CASSAYLGTSGYNEQFF.

The sample holds many counts of this clonotype. The V and J genes are TRBV27 and TRBJ2-7; tentative D call: TRBD2 (5 bases). This CDR3 contains 11 residues. Germline lookup yields CDR1 MNHEY and CDR2 SMNVEV (reference sequence). The ends were cut back, 8 bases at V and 3 bases at J, with 8 bases in the middle. CDR3 bases: TGTGCCAGCGCCGAGGGCTACGAGCAGTACTTC. As protein: CASAEGYEQYF.

This CDR3 is CATSPDQGITYEQYF. The CDR3 DNA reads TGTGCCACCAGCCCGGACCAGGGTATAACCTACGAGCAGTACTTC. This chain links TRBV15 with TRBJ2-7, with a possible D match to TRBD1 (5 bases). The V gene's germline CDR1 is LNHNV and CDR2 YYDKDF (reference sequence). The CDR3 runs to 15 residues. V was cut by 5 bases and J by 2 bases, with 16 bases left in between.

This clonotype was seen at least ten times. The J gene is TRBJ2-1, the V gene TRBV3-2; the table's D call, TRBD1, was not checked against the DNA. TRBV3-2 is described as a pseudogene. The CDR3 sequence is 24 residues long. In DNA, the CDR3 is TGTGCCAGCAGCCAGGGACAGGGGGCGCCTAAGCTAGCGGGGGGCCTTAAAACCTACAATGAGCAGTTCTTC. Translation gives CASSQGQGAPKLAGGLKTYNEQFF.

This clonotype was seen only a few times. The chain links TRBV15 to TRBJ1-3; TRBD1 agrees at 7 bases. Germline CDR1 reads LNHNV; CDR2 reads YYDKDF (reference sequence). The CDR3 contains 17 residues. V shed 3 bases and J 0 bases; nucleotides not matched to a gene: 8. The chain's CDR3 is CATSRPTGSSSGNTIYF. CDR3 nucleotide sequence: TGTGCCACCAGCAGGCCGACAGGGTCGAGCTCTGGAAACACCATATATTTT.

This clonotype has more than one count but fewer than ten. The rearrangement uses TRBV7-8 and TRBJ2-1; weak D call: TRBD1 (6 bases). Germline loops: CDR1 SGHVS, CDR2 FQNEAQ. The length of the CDR3 is 16 residues. V was pared by 2 bases and J by 4 bases, with 15 bases between. The CDR3 coding sequence is TGTGCCAGCAGCTTAATAGGACAGTCTGGGTACAATGAGCAGTTCTTC. Protein sequence: CASSLIGQSGYNEQFF.

This clonotype was recorded at least ten times. The chain is built from TRBV5-1 and TRBJ1-2, with TRBD1 matching 8 bases. The V and J ends lost 2 bases and 5 bases, in that order; junction bases with no gene match: 5. The CDR3 is 14 amino acids. The germline V gene has CDR1 SGHRS and CDR2 YFSETQ. The CDR3 loop is CASSFGTGEYGYTF. CDR3 coding DNA: TGCGCCAGCAGCTTCGGGACAGGAGAGTATGGCTACACCTTC.

The chain combines TRBV11-2 with TRBJ2-3; D is perhaps TRBD2 (6 bases). There are 13 residues in the CDR3. Trimming cost V 1 base and J 8 bases, with 10 bases left between them. Germline V gene data show CDR1 as SGHAT and CDR2 as FQNNGV. Here the CDR3 reads CASSLVEGSTQYF. Written as DNA, the CDR3 is TGTGCCAGCAGCTTAGTGGAGGGATCTACGCAGTATTTT.

The J gene is TRBJ2-3, the V gene TRBV5-1, with 13 bases fitting TRBD2. The V segment lost 2 bases and the J segment 2 bases; nucleotides outside the gene matches: 11. The CDR3 totals 19 residues. Germline V gene sequence: CDR1 SGHRS, CDR2 YFSETQ. The CDR3 bases are TGCGCCAGCAGCTTAGGAAGACTAGCGGGAGGAGGGAACACAGATACGCAGTATTTT. Its protein is CASSLGRLAGGGNTDTQYF.

In this sample, this clonotype turned up many times. The gene calls are TRBV4-2 and TRBJ1-1; no reliable D call. The V end lost 1 base, the J end lost 11 bases, and 8 bases lay between the germline ends. Germline V gives CDR1 LGHNA, CDR2 YNFKEQ. The CDR3 has 11 amino acids. The CDR3 loop is CASSQARRAFF. The CDR3 DNA sequence: TGTGCCAGCAGCCAAGCCCGGAGGGCTTTCTTT.

There are a few counts of this clonotype. This chain links TRBV6-1 with TRBJ1-2; D gene ambiguous. The V end lost 4 bases, the J end lost 4 bases, and 7 bases lay between the germline ends. This CDR3 comprises 12 residues. Germline CDR1 and CDR2: MNHNS and SASEGT. This chain's CDR3 is CASSALLYGYTF. CDR3 DNA sequence: TGTGCCAGCAGTGCTCTTCTCTATGGCTACACCTTC.

V gene TRBV30 combines with J gene TRBJ2-2; 9 bases align to TRBD2. Germline V CDR1 and CDR2: GTSNPN, SVGIG (reference sequence). With 7 bases clipped from V and 5 bases from J, the junction kept 5 bases outside the gene matches. This CDR3 spans 13 amino acids. The CDR3 nucleotides read TGTGCCTCCCCGGGACTAGCAACCGGGGAGCTGTTTTTT. Amino acids: CASPGLATGELFF.

This clonotype was counted between two and nine times. The rearrangement uses TRBV20-1 and TRBJ2-1; 10 nucleotides align to TRBD2. This CDR3 region has 15 residues. Germline lookup yields CDR1 DFQATT and CDR2 SNEGSKA (reference sequence). Trimming at V came to 6 bases and at J to 8 bases, leaving 13 bases not matched to a gene. The CDR3 sequence: CSATFRGLARHEQFF. The DNA of the CDR3 is TGCAGTGCCACCTTCCGGGGACTAGCGAGACATGAGCAGTTCTTC.

The genes are TRBV27 and TRBJ1-4; no reliable D call. Germline CDR1 MNHEY, CDR2 SMNVEV (reference sequence). The ends were cut back, 6 bases at V and 6 bases at J, with 17 bases in the middle. The CDR3 length is 15 residues. The CDR3 DNA is TGTGCCAGCAGCCCCCTGGGAGGGTTGGATGAAAAACTGTTTTTT. Protein product: CASSPLGGLDEKLFF. The full variable domain, completed using reference TRBV27 and TRBJ1-4, is EAQVTQNPRYLITVTGKKLTVTCSQNMNHEYMSWYRQDPGLGLRQIYYSMNVEVTDKGDVPEGYKVSRKEKRNFPLILESPSPNQTSLYFCASSPLGGLDEKLFFGSGTQLSVL.

The chain combines TRBV27 with TRBJ2-3, with TRBD2 as a possible D gene (6 bases). The CDR3 is 15 amino acids. The V gene lost 2 bases and the J gene lost 4 bases, with 13 bases spanning the gap. CDR1 and CDR2 (germline): MNHEY, SMNVEV (reference sequence). The CDR3 loop reads CASSLAGPLADTQYF. The CDR3 DNA sequence: TGTGCCAGCAGTTTAGCGGGGCCCCTAGCAGATACGCAGTATTTT.

V and J are TRBV27 and TRBJ1-2; TRBD1 is a possible D gene (5 bases). The germline V gene encodes CDR1 MNHEY and CDR2 SMNVEV (reference sequence). Trimming took 1 base from V and 0 from J, leaving 9 bases between them. The CDR3 contains 15 residues. The CDR3 bases are TGTGCCAGCAGTTTATGGGGGGGGACTAACTATGGCTACACCTTC. Translation gives CASSLWGGTNYGYTF.

A single count supports this clonotype. This chain links TRBV29-1 with TRBJ2-7; unclear D gene. This CDR3 has 13 residues. The V gene lost 2 bases and the J gene lost 6 bases, with 14 bases spanning the gap. CDR1 SQVTM and CDR2 ANQGSEA come from the germline V gene. The CDR3 here is CSVELRDQAEQYF. CDR3 bases: TGCAGCGTTGAATTAAGGGATCAGGCCGAGCAGTACTTC.

This clonotype has just a few counts. The chain uses TRBV5-1 and TRBJ2-7; TRBD1 matches at 9 bases. V lost 0 bases, J lost 0 bases, and 4 bases stayed unmatched. The V gene's germline CDR1 is SGHRS and CDR2 YFSETQ. There are 16 residues in the CDR3. CDR3 sequence (DNA): TGCGCCAGCAGCTTGGCGACAGGGGGAAGCTCCTACGAGCAGTACTTC. This gives the protein CASSLATGGSSYEQYF.

The J gene is TRBJ2-7, the V gene TRBV21-1; whether TRBD2, the table's D call, matches the DNA was not checked. TRBV21-1 is recorded as a pseudogene. CDR3 size: 17 residues. In DNA form, the CDR3 reads TGTGCCAGCAGCAAACTTCTCCCCGAGCTATCCTCCTACGAGCAGTACTTC. It yields the protein CASSKLLPELSSYEQYF.

There are a few counts of this clonotype. This chain connects TRBV10-1 to TRBJ2-7; D assignment may be TRBD1 or TRBD2 (5 bases each). The CDR3 covers 18 residues. Trimming left V 0 bases short and J 0 bases short, with 18 bases between. CDR1 and CDR2 (germline): WNHNN, SYGVQD (reference sequence). CDR3 sequence reads: CASSESGTRDRSSYEQYF. The CDR3 nucleotides are TGCGCCAGCAGTGAGTCGGGGACCCGGGACCGGAGCTCCTACGAGCAGTACTTC.